This TCR beta chain was sequenced in a study of OX40 agonist ivuxolimab in advanced cancers. Study in general: The patients received ivuxolimab by intravenous route every 2 weeks at 0.01 to 10 mg/kg. Partial responses were observed in three patients, of whom one had hepatocellular carcinoma and two had cutaneous melanoma.

CDR3 size: 17 residues. Germline CDR1 is SEHNR and CDR2 is FQNEAQ (reference sequence). V was trimmed by 1 base and J by 4 bases, leaving 20 bases between them. Assay used: immunoSEQ multiplex PCR; TCRdb lists only in-frame clones, some missing. Altogether about 69,000 clones are present, about three quarters being singletons, with the ten largest covering about 2.2%. Study findings and constraints: Mean expanded clone counts were higher in CD8+ than CD4+ T cells.

Concerning this clone itself: What it binds is unknown.

The TCR sequence derives from an adult with an advanced solid tumor such as melanoma, head and neck, liver or kidney cancer. This specimen consisted of CD4+ or CD8+ T cells sorted from blood, obtained in a trial of the OX40 agonist ivuxolimab. This sequence joins TRBV7-9 and TRBJ2-7; the D gene is possibly TRBD1 (5 bases). The CDR3: CASSLDSGSKKGYEQYF. The CDR3 nucleotides are TGTGCCAGCAGCTTAGATTCAGGGTCCAAAAAAGGTTACGAGCAGTACTTC.